The entry that follows covers one T cell receptor beta chain sequence. V dropped 5 bases and J dropped 2 bases, with 10 bases sitting between them. Germline CDR1 and CDR2: PRHDT and FYEKMQ (reference sequence). CDR3 length: 15 amino acids. This sample stems from a study of blood T cell repertoires in COVID-19. How the authors handled the data: Estimation of nucleated cell counts relied on the amplification of reference gene primers. The data were produced by immunoSEQ multiplex PCR, yet TCRdb's version contains in-frame clones alone and is incomplete. The V and J calls and clone size were taken over from that table, and D and trimming were inferred from the DNA. Among hundreds of thousands of clones listed, 86% were seen once. Cohort 3 donors were reported recovered after two negative PCRs, clearance, or symptom resolution.

The TCR was taken from a woman aged 45-59 years who had recovered from COVID-19. This chain links TRBV13 with TRBJ2-6; D is undetermined. The source material was PBMCs or T cells enriched from blood (not recorded which). In nucleotides, the CDR3 is TGTGCCAGCAGCGAAAAGACAACTGGGGCCAACGTCCTGACTTTC. Protein sequence: CASSEKTTGANVLTF.